The clone carrying this T cell receptor (beta chain) has only a few counts. Its antigen is still unknown. V was clipped by 4 bases and J by 2 bases; unmatched bases: 6. The germline CDR1 and CDR2 sequences are SGHRS and YFSETQ. The CDR3 extends over 15 amino acids. These data originate in a study of T-cell memory formation after mild COVID-19. TCRdb redid the calling of the 5' RACE reads with MiXCR, one entry per CDR3 protein. In the table there are 400,000 to 500,000 distinct CDR3 sequences, 15% to 20% of which are singletons. Findings of the study overall: Unconfirmed was the SARS-CoV-2 specificity of second-wave clones that peaked on day 37. The finding that pre-infection memory included some responding clones suggested that cross-reactive memory joined.

The clonotype was recovered from an adult woman who had mild COVID-19 (a few samples of this study predate the infection). Cell type and time point are not known. The sample was PBMCs or a T cell subset sorted from them (not recorded which). The rearrangement links TRBV5-1 to TRBJ1-5; TRBD1 aligns across 7 bases. The CDR3 sequence: CASSPGQDRNQPQHF. CDR3 DNA sequence: TGCGCCAGCAGCCCCGGACAGGACCGCAATCAGCCCCAGCATTTT.